These 23 T cell receptor beta chains were all obtained from the same sample, sequenced in a study of CD8+CD57+ T cells in acquired aplastic anemia. Those patients picked for sequencing had displayed CD8+CD57+ cell expansion on flow cytometry. Genomic DNA, serving as template, underwent TCR beta VDJ and CDR3 profiling. A single record per CDR3 protein comes from TCRdb applying MiXCR to the reads. This sample has roughly 220,000 distinct CDR3 sequences, with less than 75% found just once. The sample comprised sorted CD4+, CD8+, or CD8+CD57+ T cells (not recorded which) from PBMCs. The receptors originated from a human donor with aplastic anemia.

On this clonotype: One base away lies a much larger clone, so this may be a sequencing read error. The chain links TRBV12-3 or TRBV12-4 to TRBJ2-1; 7 positions agree with TRBD1. The V gene end was trimmed by 8 bases and the J gene end by 9 bases; junction bases not matched to a gene: 19. There are 16 residues in the CDR3. The CDR3 loop reads CASDRAVRPAGGEQFF. In DNA form, the CDR3 reads TGTGCCAGCGACCGGGCTGTGAGGCCGGCAGGGGGTGAGCAGTTCTTC.

Many counts were recorded for this clonotype. V gene TRBV7-6 combines with J gene TRBJ2-3; D gene uncertain. Trimming took 2 bases from V and 0 from J, leaving 6 bases between them. Germline V gene data show CDR1 as SGHVS and CDR2 as FNYEAQ. This CDR3 comprises 14 residues. The chain's CDR3 is CASSLFSSTDTQYF. CDR3 DNA sequence: TGTGCCAGCAGCTTATTCAGTAGCACAGATACGCAGTATTTT.

This clonotype was detected ten times or more. The rearrangement uses TRBV7-2 and TRBJ2-7, with TRBD2 as a possible D gene (5 bases). The CDR3 extends over 14 amino acids. CDR1 is SGHTA and CDR2 is FQGNSA in the germline V gene. Trimming took 3 bases from V and 3 from J, leaving 12 bases between them. The CDR3: CASSFSVLFYEQYF. In DNA form, the CDR3 reads TGTGCCAGCAGCTTTAGCGTCCTCTTCTACGAGCAGTACTTC.

V usage is TRBV7-9 and J usage is TRBJ2-7; 9 bases line up with TRBD2. CDR1 SEHNR and CDR2 FQNEAQ come from the germline V gene (reference sequence). V lost 7 bases, J lost 2 bases, and 9 bases stayed unmatched. This CDR3 spans 15 amino acids. The CDR3 region has the DNA TGTGCCAGCAACCCTAGCGGGATACGTCCCTACGAGCAGTACTTC. Translation gives CASNPSGIRPYEQYF.

This clonotype showed up just a few times. The V and J genes are TRBV10-3 and TRBJ1-2; weak D call: TRBD1 (5 bases). CDR1 ENHRY and CDR2 SYGVKD come from the germline V gene. The ends were cut back, 8 bases at V and 0 bases at J, with 16 bases in the middle. The CDR3 has 15 residues. The CDR3 here is CAIEAGGAANYGYTF. CDR3 nucleotides: TGTGCCATCGAGGCAGGAGGGGCAGCTAACTATGGCTACACCTTC.

This clonotype has only one observation. V usage is TRBV10-3 and J usage is TRBJ2-7; TRBD2 is a possible D gene (6 bases). Deletions cut 10 bases from V and 0 bases from J, with 13 bases between. Germline V gene sequence: CDR1 ENHRY, CDR2 SYGVKD. The CDR3 has 13 amino acids. The CDR3 protein is CASRAGYSYEQYF. CDR3 bases: TGTGCCAGCAGGGCGGGATACTCCTACGAGCAGTACTTC.

Many counts were recorded for this clonotype. The rearrangement joins TRBV28 to TRBJ1-1; D gene ambiguous. The CDR3 is 12 residues long. Germline V gene sequence: CDR1 MDHEN, CDR2 SYDVKM. The V end lost 3 bases, the J end lost 7 bases, and 9 bases lay between the germline ends. The CDR3 is CASSLEGDEAFF. CDR3 coding DNA: TGTGCCAGCAGTTTGGAGGGTGATGAAGCTTTCTTT.

The chain combines TRBV7-9 with TRBJ2-5; no clear D. The CDR3 spans 13 residues. V was clipped by 1 base and J by 3 bases, with 6 bases between them. Germline CDR1 and CDR2: SEHNR and FQNEAQ (reference sequence). The CDR3 reads CASSLGIKETQYF. CDR3 DNA sequence: TGTGCCAGCAGCTTAGGGATTAAAGAGACCCAGTACTTC.

CDR3 region: CASSARGHSYEQYF. The DNA for the CDR3 is TGTGCCAGCAGTGCGAGGGGTCATTCCTACGAGCAGTACTTC. The J gene is TRBJ2-7, the V gene TRBV12-3 or TRBV12-4, with D possibly called TRBD1 or TRBD2 (5 bases each). Deletions cut 5 bases from V and 1 base from J, with 12 bases between. The CDR3 spans 14 residues.

There are a few counts of this clonotype. The genes are TRBV6-1 and TRBJ2-7, with D unclear. Germline V gene lookup returns CDR1 MNHNS and CDR2 SASEGT. Trimming left V 4 bases short and J 1 base short, with 11 bases between. This CDR3 region has 14 residues. CDR3 nucleotides: TGTGCCAGCAGTGGTTTGGGATCGTCCTACGAGCAGTACTTC. Residues: CASSGLGSSYEQYF.

This chain uses TRBV12-5 with TRBJ1-5, with D perhaps matching TRBD1 (6 bases). Germline CDR1 LGHNT, CDR2 FRNRAP. CDR3 length: 15 amino acids. V lost 5 bases and J lost 7, with 18 bases in between. The DNA of the CDR3 is TGTGCTAGTGGTATGGGGGCAGGGGCGTCCCAGCCCCAGCATTTT. Protein product: CASGMGAGASQPQHF.

The CDR3 DNA follows: TGCGCCAGCAGCTTGGCCGAGCGGCTGTCCTACGAGCAGTACTTC. This codes for CASSLAERLSYEQYF. V usage is TRBV5-1 and J usage is TRBJ2-7; a possible D gene is TRBD2 (5 bases). CDR3 length equals 15 residues. Germline lookup yields CDR1 SGHRS and CDR2 YFSETQ. V dropped 0 bases and J dropped 1 base, with 11 bases sitting between them.

The V and J genes are TRBV4-1 and TRBJ1-6; D not resolved. Deletions cut 1 base from V and 7 bases from J, with 8 bases between. In germline, CDR1 is MGHRA, CDR2 YSYEKL. This CDR3 region has 14 residues. CDR3 coding DNA: TGCGCCAGCAGCCAAGGGGGTCTCAATTCACCCCTCCACTTT. Translating gives CASSQGGLNSPLHF.

The J gene is TRBJ2-3, the V gene TRBV9; 7 bases fit TRBD2. The CDR3 contains 15 residues. V trimming: 4 bases; J trimming: 0 bases; junction bases outside the gene matches: 5. CDR1 and CDR2 (germline): SGDLS, YYNGEE. For the CDR3, the DNA is TGTGCCAGCAGCCTCACTAGCGCAAGCACAGATACGCAGTATTTT. Its protein is CASSLTSASTDTQYF.

The chain links TRBV20-1 to TRBJ1-2; a weak D match, TRBD1 (6 bases). Germline V CDR1 and CDR2: DFQATT, SNEGSKA (reference sequence). Trimming left V 5 bases short and J 2 bases short, with 9 bases between. The CDR3 is 12 residues long. CDR3: CSAPQGNYGYTF. The CDR3 nucleotides read TGCAGTGCTCCACAGGGAAACTATGGCTACACCTTC.

This clonotype was detected a few times. The V call is TRBV7-9, the J call TRBJ2-2; D gene ambiguous. This CDR3 spans 14 amino acids. Trimming removed 8 bases at V and 0 bases at J, with 10 bases between. Looked up from germline, CDR1 is SEHNR and CDR2 is FQNEAQ (reference sequence). This chain's CDR3 is CASQDSSNTGELFF. In nucleotides, the CDR3 is TGTGCCAGCCAAGACTCCTCGAACACCGGGGAGCTGTTTTTT.

J is TRBJ2-7 and V is TRBV19; TRBD1 might be the D (5 bases). The DNA end is more similar to TRBJ2-1, so the J call may be wrong. Per germline, CDR1 LNHDA and CDR2 SQIVND (reference sequence). The CDR3 length is 12 residues. Here the CDR3 reads CASNQGYNEQFF. The CDR3 nucleotides are TGTGCCAGTAATCAGGGCTACAATGAGCAGTTCTTC.

The CDR3 nucleotides are TGTGCCAGCAGCGTAGAATCGGGGGTAGGGGAGACCCAGTACTTC. Amino acid sequence: CASSVESGVGETQYF. The rearrangement joins TRBV9 to TRBJ2-5, with D maybe TRBD2 (6 bases). V shed 0 bases and J shed 5 bases, with 14 bases lying between them. In germline, CDR1 is SGDLS, CDR2 YYNGEE. This CDR3 has 15 residues.

In DNA form, the CDR3 reads TGCGCCAGCAGTTACGACAGGGCCTACGAGCAGTACTTC. Protein: CASSYDRAYEQYF. The chain has TRBV5-1 and TRBJ2-7, with 7 bases that match TRBD1. Germline V gene lookup returns CDR1 SGHRS and CDR2 YFSETQ. The CDR3 extends over 13 amino acids. The V gene end was trimmed by 5 bases and the J gene end by 2 bases; junction bases not matched to a gene: 4.

Comment on this clonotype: It may be a read error: a sequence one base away is much more abundant. The chain links TRBV5-6 to TRBJ1-1, with D perhaps matching TRBD1 (6 bases). The CDR3 totals 16 residues. Looked up from germline, CDR1 is SGHDT and CDR2 is YYEEEE. Deletions cut 1 base from V and 7 bases from J, with 20 bases between. DNA for the CDR3: TGTGCCAGCAGCTTGACCGGGTCCCTCAGGGACAATGAAGCTTTCTTT. Residues: CASSLTGSLRDNEAFF.

The chain carries TRBV10-3 and TRBJ2-7; D is perhaps TRBD1 (6 bases). The CDR3 runs to 15 residues. Trimming removed 0 bases at V and 2 bases at J, with 11 bases between. Germline-derived CDR1 and CDR2 are ENHRY and SYGVKD. The CDR3 DNA sequence: TGTGCCATCAGTGAGTCGACGGACAGCACCTACGAGCAGTACTTC. Translation gives CAISESTDSTYEQYF.

The chain combines TRBV12-3 or TRBV12-4 with TRBJ2-2; D unresolved. The germline V and J ends were trimmed by 5 bases and 9 bases, with 7 bases remaining between them. The CDR3 totals 11 residues. The CDR3, as DNA: TGTGCCAGCAGTATCTACAGGGAGCTGTTTTTT. Translating gives CASSIYRELFF.

V and J are TRBV9 and TRBJ1-5, with D tentatively TRBD1 (6 bases). Germline V CDR1 and CDR2: SGDLS, YYNGEE. Trimming left V 0 bases short and J 13 bases short, with 11 bases between. This CDR3 contains 12 residues. CDR3 protein: CASSVEGGRQHF. The CDR3 DNA reads as TGTGCCAGCAGCGTAGAGGGGGGACGGCAGCATTTT.